The next 4 T cell receptor beta chains were all read from a single sample in a study of T cell responses to AZD1222 COVID-19 vaccine. The data were produced by immunoSEQ multiplex PCR, yet TCRdb's version contains in-frame clones alone and is incomplete. The sample lists 150,000 or so clones; 80% to 95% were seen once. The material was peripheral blood, obtained on day 0 of AZD1222 vaccination. Source of these receptors: an adult in good health.

This clone occurred once. CDR3 in amino acids: CASSYNQGGFYEQYF. In DNA, the CDR3 is TGTGCCAGCAGTTACAACCAGGGGGGTTTCTACGAGCAGTACTTC. The rearrangement uses TRBV6-5 and TRBJ2-7, with D possibly matching TRBD1 (7 bases). The CDR3 consists of 15 residues. Between the trimmed V and J ends, which lost 2 bases and 3 bases, there was a span of 14 bases. Germline V gene sequence: CDR1 MNHEY, CDR2 SVGAGI.

This clone has more than one count but fewer than ten. The CDR3 region is CAWRGSHTEAFF. The DNA for the CDR3 is TGTGCCTGGCGCGGCAGCCACACTGAAGCTTTCTTT. The chain uses TRBV30 and TRBJ1-1; D uncertain. This CDR3 spans 12 amino acids. Trimming took off 5 bases at V and 3 bases at J, with 10 bases between the two ends. Germline CDR1 is GTSNPN and CDR2 is SVGIG (reference sequence).

The chain links TRBV29-1 to TRBJ2-2; unclear D gene. V was pared by 3 bases and J by 6 bases, with 14 bases between. Germline CDR1 reads SQVTM; CDR2 reads ANQGSEA. The CDR3 contains 14 residues. CDR3 DNA sequence: TGCAGCGTTGACAGTGGCCGAACACCCGGGGAGCTGTTTTTT. It is translated as CSVDSGRTPGELFF.

The genes are TRBV10-1 and TRBJ2-5; D is ambiguous. V was clipped by 3 bases and J by 5 bases, with 10 bases between them. Germline CDR1 reads WNHNN; CDR2 reads SYGVQD (reference sequence). The CDR3 consists of 13 residues. CDR3 DNA: TGCGCCAGCAGTGAAGACGGTAGGGAGACCCAGTACTTC. Translated, it gives CASSEDGRETQYF.